In its sample, the clone carrying this T cell receptor beta chain is medium-sized (0.01 to 0.1%). The germline V gene has CDR1 SQVTM and CDR2 ANQGSEA. This CDR3 contains 13 residues. Losses at the gene ends were 5 bases for V and 7 bases for J; bases not matched to a gene: 11. This sample was included in a study of radiotherapy plus CTLA-4 blockade in lung cancer. Profiling relied on immunoSEQ multiplex PCR, and the TCRdb table lists in-frame clones only, not all of them. Of about 60,000 clones in the sample, around 74% are singletons; the top ten hold about 8.3%. The chain joins TRBV29-1 to TRBJ2-7, with 7 bases that match TRBD1. The material was peripheral blood, obtained from a patient treated with radiotherapy plus ipilimumab. This TCR came from a human donor with non-small cell lung cancer whose response to radiotherapy plus ipilimumab could not be evaluated. The CDR3 DNA reads TGCAGCGTTATCGTACAGGGGTCGTGGGAGCAGTACTTC. This codes for CSVIVQGSWEQYF.